Sequencing of this T cell receptor (beta chain) was carried out in a study of blood T cell repertoires in COVID-19. Across the whole study: The United States, Italy and Spain provided the acute and convalescent COVID-19 samples. PBMCs, B-cell-depleted T cells, or T cells were the source of the cDNA or gDNA that made up the material.

The V and J ends lost 8 bases and 9 bases respectively, with 32 bases between them. Per the germline V gene, CDR1 is SGHAT and CDR2 is FQNNGV. This CDR3 has 17 residues. In the source study's methods: Quantification of nucleated cells was approximated via reference gene primer amplification. Libraries were prepared by immunoSEQ multiplex PCR; TCRdb keeps only in-frame clonotypes and omits some of them. The V and J calls and clone size come from that table; D and trimming were worked out from the DNA. The repertoire has tens of thousands of clones, roughly 87% of them found once; the top ten carry roughly 15%.

This clonotype originated in a woman of 80 years or more with acute or convalescent COVID-19. Sequenced input: peripheral blood. The rearrangement uses TRBV11-2 and TRBJ2-7, with D possibly TRBD1 on 6 matching bases. CDR3 region: CASRDPKSSDRPGGQYF. CDR3 sequence (DNA): TGTGCCAGCCGCGACCCCAAAAGTAGCGACAGGCCGGGCGGGCAGTACTTC.